Listed below are T cell receptor beta chains from one sample, sequenced in a study of human T cells and chemical hapten exposure. TCRdb analysed the RACE reads with MiXCR anew, one entry per CDR3 protein. The profile shows tens of thousands of distinct CDR3 sequences, around 9.3% of them singletons. The sequenced sample was whole blood, obtained in connection with sensitization to the hapten diphenylcyclopropenone (DPC). These receptors originate from a woman in her thirties or forties with alopecia areata. Some clones in this sample may be carry-over from other donors' samples. Each CDR3 is given with its conserved first and last residue. The order of the fields is J gene, V gene, clone size, D gene, CDR3 DNA, CDR3 protein. D genes are given only for firm matches. The size of a clone is reported for some rows only, either as once, few or many, or as a class for expanded clones.

j_call: TRBJ1-2
v_call: TRBV5-1
clone_size: many
d_call: TRBD1
cdr3_nt: TGCGCCAGCAGCACGGGACAGGGGGCTGCGTATGGCTACACCTTC
cdr3_aa: CASSTGQGAAYGYTF

j_call: TRBJ1-3
v_call: TRBV5-1
clone_size: few
d_call: TRBD1
cdr3_nt: TGCGCCAGCAGCTTGCCTACAGGGGCGACTGGAAACACCATATATTTT
cdr3_aa: CASSLPTGATGNTIYF

j_call: TRBJ2-2
v_call: TRBV30
clone_size: -
d_call: -
cdr3_nt: TGTGCCTGGAGTCCACCGCCGGGGGCGGGCACCGGGGAGCTGTTTTTT
cdr3_aa: CAWSPPPGAGTGELFF

j_call: TRBJ2-2
v_call: TRBV7-3
clone_size: few
d_call: -
cdr3_nt: TGTGCCAGCAGCTCATCGGCCCCCACCGGGGAGCTGTTTTTT
cdr3_aa: CASSSSAPTGELFF

j_call: TRBJ2-4
v_call: TRBV12-3/TRBV12-4
clone_size: many
d_call: TRBD1
cdr3_nt: TGTGCCAGCAGTCTGAGGACAGGTTGGGGCAAAAACATTCAGTACTTC
cdr3_aa: CASSLRTGWGKNIQYF

j_call: TRBJ2-7
v_call: TRBV6-5
clone_size: few
d_call: -
cdr3_nt: TGTGCCAGCAGTAACCGCAGGGACGGCGAGCAGTACTTC
cdr3_aa: CASSNRRDGEQYF

j_call: TRBJ1-1
v_call: TRBV2
clone_size: -
d_call: -
cdr3_nt: TGTGCCAGCTTTAGCGACAGACTGAACACTGAAGCTTTCTTT
cdr3_aa: CASFSDRLNTEAFF

j_call: TRBJ2-2
v_call: TRBV24-1
clone_size: many
d_call: TRBD1
cdr3_nt: TGTGCCACCAGTGACCCGACAGGGCGCGCCACCGGGGAGCTGTTTTTT
cdr3_aa: CATSDPTGRATGELFF

j_call: TRBJ2-2
v_call: TRBV2
clone_size: many
d_call: TRBD1
cdr3_nt: TGTGCCAGCAGAGCCGGACAGGGGGCAACCGGGGAGCTGTTTTTT
cdr3_aa: CASRAGQGATGELFF

j_call: TRBJ2-3
v_call: TRBV5-1
clone_size: many
d_call: -
cdr3_nt: TGCGCCAGCAGCTTACAGGGAGCTAGCACAGATACGCAGTATTTT
cdr3_aa: CASSLQGASTDTQYF

j_call: TRBJ1-4
v_call: TRBV19
clone_size: few
d_call: -
cdr3_nt: TGTGCCAGTAGTATTGACTTCCTCCGGAATGAAAAACTGTTTTTT
cdr3_aa: CASSIDFLRNEKLFF

j_call: TRBJ1-5
v_call: TRBV27
clone_size: many
d_call: -
cdr3_nt: TGTGCCAGCAGTTTATCGTATAGGAGGGACTATAGCAATCAGCCCCAGCATTTT
cdr3_aa: CASSLSYRRDYSNQPQHF

j_call: TRBJ2-3
v_call: TRBV5-4
clone_size: -
d_call: -
cdr3_nt: TGTGCCAGCAGCTTGATGGGCACAGATACGCAGTATTTT
cdr3_aa: CASSLMGTDTQYF

j_call: TRBJ2-7
v_call: TRBV7-9
clone_size: -
d_call: -
cdr3_nt: TGTGCCAGCAGCGCCACAGGCTACGAGCAGTACTTC
cdr3_aa: CASSATGYEQYF

j_call: TRBJ1-1
v_call: TRBV6-1
clone_size: few
d_call: -
cdr3_nt: TGTGCCAGCAGTGAAGCCCTTGGGCTTATGCGCGCTGAAGCTTTCTTT
cdr3_aa: CASSEALGLMRAEAFF

j_call: TRBJ2-3
v_call: TRBV2
clone_size: many
d_call: TRBD2
cdr3_nt: TGTGCCAGCAGTTTAGCGGGGGCCGGCACAGATACGCAGTATTTT
cdr3_aa: CASSLAGAGTDTQYF

j_call: TRBJ2-1
v_call: TRBV2
clone_size: few
d_call: -
cdr3_nt: TGTGCCAGCAGTTCCCGACTACCAGCCTACAATGAGCAGTTCTTC
cdr3_aa: CASSSRLPAYNEQFF

j_call: TRBJ2-7
v_call: TRBV7-6
clone_size: many
d_call: -
cdr3_nt: TGTGCCAGCAGCCCCCCTGGGGTACGGTACGAGCAGTACTTC
cdr3_aa: CASSPPGVRYEQYF

j_call: TRBJ2-5
v_call: TRBV2
clone_size: many
d_call: -
cdr3_nt: TGTGCCAGCAGTGCCACAGTGTACCAAGAGACCCAGTACTTC
cdr3_aa: CASSATVYQETQYF

j_call: TRBJ1-1
v_call: TRBV3-1
clone_size: many
d_call: -
cdr3_nt: TGTGCCAGCAGCCACTTAAAGAACACTGAAGCTTTCTTT
cdr3_aa: CASSHLKNTEAFF

j_call: TRBJ2-7
v_call: TRBV5-4
clone_size: many
d_call: TRBD2
cdr3_nt: TGTGCCAGCAGCTCGCTGGGGACTAGCAGTAGAGGAAAGCAGTACTTC
cdr3_aa: CASSSLGTSSRGKQYF

j_call: TRBJ2-3
v_call: TRBV19
clone_size: many
d_call: -
cdr3_nt: TGTGCCAGTAGTAAAGGGGCGCAGGATACGCAGTATTTT
cdr3_aa: CASSKGAQDTQYF

j_call: TRBJ1-5
v_call: TRBV6-4
clone_size: -
d_call: TRBD1
cdr3_nt: TGTGCCAGCAGCCGGGACAGCGATCAGCCCCAGCATTTT
cdr3_aa: CASSRDSDQPQHF

j_call: TRBJ2-7
v_call: TRBV20-1
clone_size: few
d_call: TRBD2
cdr3_nt: TGCAGTGCCTCTAGCGGGGGGTACTCCTACGAGCAGTACTTC
cdr3_aa: CSASSGGYSYEQYF

j_call: TRBJ2-7
v_call: TRBV14
clone_size: -
d_call: TRBD1
cdr3_nt: TGTGCCAGCAGCCAGGTCCAACAGGGGGCTAAGTACTTC
cdr3_aa: CASSQVQQGAKYF

j_call: TRBJ2-2
v_call: TRBV7-6
clone_size: many
d_call: -
cdr3_nt: TGTGCCAGCAGCTTAAGTTCGACGGAAAACACCGGGGAGCTGTTTTTT
cdr3_aa: CASSLSSTENTGELFF

j_call: TRBJ1-1
v_call: TRBV2
clone_size: -
d_call: -
cdr3_nt: TGTGCCAGCAGGACCGGGACACCCGCTGTCGGAGCTTTCTTT
cdr3_aa: CASRTGTPAVGAFF

j_call: TRBJ2-3
v_call: TRBV20-1
clone_size: -
d_call: -
cdr3_nt: TGCAGTGCTAGAGCGGGGGCGAAAGATACGCAGTATTTT
cdr3_aa: CSARAGAKDTQYF

j_call: TRBJ2-3
v_call: TRBV9
clone_size: -
d_call: -
cdr3_nt: TGTGCCAGCAGCCCCGTGGGTCGGGACCCCACAGATACGCAGTATTTT
cdr3_aa: CASSPVGRDPTDTQYF

j_call: TRBJ1-1
v_call: TRBV6-6
clone_size: many
d_call: TRBD1
cdr3_nt: TGTGCCAGCAGTTTCACAGGGGGCTACGGCACTGAAGCTTTCTTT
cdr3_aa: CASSFTGGYGTEAFF

j_call: TRBJ2-3
v_call: TRBV9
clone_size: many
d_call: -
cdr3_nt: TGTGCCAGCAGCGTATTGGCTGGAAGCACAGATACGCAGTATTTT
cdr3_aa: CASSVLAGSTDTQYF

j_call: TRBJ1-1
v_call: TRBV7-9
clone_size: many
d_call: -
cdr3_nt: TGTGCCAGCAGCCAAAGGACAGCGAACACTGAAGCTTTCTTT
cdr3_aa: CASSQRTANTEAFF

j_call: TRBJ1-2
v_call: TRBV7-9
clone_size: -
d_call: TRBD1
cdr3_nt: TGTGCCAGCAGCTCCGGAGGACAGGGATACTATGGCTACACCTTC
cdr3_aa: CASSSGGQGYYGYTF